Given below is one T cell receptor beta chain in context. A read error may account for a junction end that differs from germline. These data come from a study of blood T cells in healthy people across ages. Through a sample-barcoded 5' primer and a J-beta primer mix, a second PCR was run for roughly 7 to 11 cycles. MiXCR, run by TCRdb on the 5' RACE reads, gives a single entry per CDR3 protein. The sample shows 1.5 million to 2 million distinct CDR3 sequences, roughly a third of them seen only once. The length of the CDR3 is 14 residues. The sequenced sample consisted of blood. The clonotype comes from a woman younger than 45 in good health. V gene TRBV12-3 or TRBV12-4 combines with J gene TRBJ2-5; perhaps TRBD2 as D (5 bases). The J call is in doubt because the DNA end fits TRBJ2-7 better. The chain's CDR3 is CAGSLALMGYEQYF. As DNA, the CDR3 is TGTGCCGGCAGTTTAGCGCTGATGGGCTACGAGCAGTACTTC.